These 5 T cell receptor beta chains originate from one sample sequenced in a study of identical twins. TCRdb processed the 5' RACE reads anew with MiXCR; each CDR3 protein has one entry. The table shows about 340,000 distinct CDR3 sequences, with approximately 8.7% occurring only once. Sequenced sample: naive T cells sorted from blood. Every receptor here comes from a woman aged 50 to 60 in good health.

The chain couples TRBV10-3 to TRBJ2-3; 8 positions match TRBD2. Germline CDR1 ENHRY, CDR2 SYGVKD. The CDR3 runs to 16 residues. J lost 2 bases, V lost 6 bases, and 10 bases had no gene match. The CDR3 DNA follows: TGTGCCATCAGACGGGAGGGCCGGACTTTCACAGATACGCAGTATTTT. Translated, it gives CAIRREGRTFTDTQYF.

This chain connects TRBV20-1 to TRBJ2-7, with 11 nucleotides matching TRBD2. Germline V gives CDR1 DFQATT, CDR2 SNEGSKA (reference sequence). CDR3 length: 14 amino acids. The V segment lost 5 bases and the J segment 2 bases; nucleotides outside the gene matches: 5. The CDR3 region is CSAAGLAVPYEQYF. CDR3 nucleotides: TGCAGTGCTGCGGGACTAGCGGTCCCCTACGAGCAGTACTTC.

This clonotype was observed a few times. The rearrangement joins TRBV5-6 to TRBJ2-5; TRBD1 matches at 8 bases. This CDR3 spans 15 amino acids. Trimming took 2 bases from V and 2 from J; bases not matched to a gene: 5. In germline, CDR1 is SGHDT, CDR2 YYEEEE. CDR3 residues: CASSFADRVQETQYF. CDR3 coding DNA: TGTGCCAGCAGCTTCGCGGACAGGGTTCAAGAGACCCAGTACTTC.

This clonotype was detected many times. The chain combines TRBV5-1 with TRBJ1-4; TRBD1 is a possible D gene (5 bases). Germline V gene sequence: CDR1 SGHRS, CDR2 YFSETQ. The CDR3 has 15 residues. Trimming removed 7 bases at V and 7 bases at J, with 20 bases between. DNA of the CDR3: TGCGCCAGCCGACGGGGGAAGGAGGGCGGTGAAAAACTGTTTTTT. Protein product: CASRRGKEGGEKLFF.

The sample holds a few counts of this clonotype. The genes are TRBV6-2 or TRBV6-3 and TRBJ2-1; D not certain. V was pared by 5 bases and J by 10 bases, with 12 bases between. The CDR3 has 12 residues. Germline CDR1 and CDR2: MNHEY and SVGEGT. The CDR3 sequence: CASSQWNYEQFF. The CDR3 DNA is TGTGCCAGCAGTCAATGGAACTACGAGCAGTTCTTC.